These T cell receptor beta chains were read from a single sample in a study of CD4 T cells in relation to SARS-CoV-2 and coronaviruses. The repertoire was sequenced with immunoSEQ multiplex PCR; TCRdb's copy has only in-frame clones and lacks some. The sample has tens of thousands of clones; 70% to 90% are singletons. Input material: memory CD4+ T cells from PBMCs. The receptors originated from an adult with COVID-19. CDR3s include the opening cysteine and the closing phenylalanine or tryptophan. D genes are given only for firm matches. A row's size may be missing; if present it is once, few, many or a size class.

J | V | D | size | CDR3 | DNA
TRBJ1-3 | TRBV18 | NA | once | CASSPVWENTIYF | TGTGCCAGCTCACCCGTCTGGGAAAACACCATATATTTT
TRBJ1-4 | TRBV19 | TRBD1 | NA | CASTSGGPTQEKLFF | TGTGCCAGTACTTCAGGGGGGCCAACCCAAGAAAAACTGTTTTTT
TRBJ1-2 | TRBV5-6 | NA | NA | CASSQDSVSYTF | TGTGCCAGCAGCCAGGACAGCGTCAGCTACACCTTC
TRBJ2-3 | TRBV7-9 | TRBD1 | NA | CASSPGGGTDTQYF | TGTGCCAGCAGCCCAGGGGGCGGAACAGATACGCAGTATTTT
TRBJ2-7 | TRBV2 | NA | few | CASRRTASYEQYF | TGTGCCAGCAGGCGGACTGCCTCCTACGAGCAGTACTTC
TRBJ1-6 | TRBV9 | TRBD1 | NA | CASSGQGAGNSPLHF | TGTGCCAGCAGCGGACAGGGGGCTGGTAATTCACCCCTCCACTTT
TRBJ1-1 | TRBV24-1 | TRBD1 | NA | CATSDRTGGAFF | TGTGCCACCAGTGACCGGACAGGGGGAGCTTTCTTT
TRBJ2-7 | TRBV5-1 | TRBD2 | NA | CASSLVSGTYYEQYF | TGCGCCAGCAGCTTGGTTAGCGGGACTTACTACGAGCAGTACTTC
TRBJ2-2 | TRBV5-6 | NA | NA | CASSLGGQTDTGELFF | TGTGCCAGCAGCTTGGGAGGACAGACCGATACCGGGGAGCTGTTTTTT
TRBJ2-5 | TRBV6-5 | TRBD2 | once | CASIRTSRETQYF | TGTGCCAGCATCCGGACTAGCCGAGAGACCCAGTACTTC
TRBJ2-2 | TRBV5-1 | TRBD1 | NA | CASTIRTGDAGELFF | TGCGCCAGCACAATACGGACAGGGGATGCCGGGGAGCTGTTTTTT
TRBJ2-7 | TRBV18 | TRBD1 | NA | CASSDRGSYEQYF | TGTGCCAGCTCAGACAGGGGATCCTACGAGCAGTACTTC
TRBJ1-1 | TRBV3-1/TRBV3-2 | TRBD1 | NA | CASSQETGGIGEAFF | TGTGCCAGCAGCCAAGAGACAGGGGGGATCGGTGAAGCTTTCTTT
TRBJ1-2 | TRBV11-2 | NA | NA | CASSLTQGAGYTF | TGTGCCAGCAGCTTAACGCAGGGAGCTGGCTACACCTTC
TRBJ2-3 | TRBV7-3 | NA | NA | CASSISSTDTQYF | TGTGCCAGCAGTATCAGTAGCACAGATACGCAGTATTTT
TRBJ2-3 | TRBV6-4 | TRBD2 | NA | CASSVSLAADTQYF | TGTGCCAGCAGTGTTTCACTAGCGGCAGATACGCAGTATTTT
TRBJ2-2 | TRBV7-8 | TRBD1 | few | CASSLGYRGSGELFF | TGTGCCAGCAGCTTAGGTTACAGGGGGTCCGGGGAGCTGTTTTTT
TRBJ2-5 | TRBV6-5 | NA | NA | CASNYRQVETQYF | TGTGCCAGCAATTACCGGCAAGTGGAGACCCAGTACTTC
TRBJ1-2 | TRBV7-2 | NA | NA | CASSSSQGYYGYTF | TGTGCCAGCAGCTCTTCACAGGGATACTATGGCTACACCTTC
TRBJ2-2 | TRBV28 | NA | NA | CASSFRRGLTGELFF | TGTGCCAGCAGTTTCCGCAGGGGACTCACCGGGGAGCTGTTTTTT
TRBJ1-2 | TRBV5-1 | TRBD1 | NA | CASSLRQGRSYGYTF | TGCGCCAGCAGCTTACGACAGGGGAGATCCTATGGCTACACCTTC
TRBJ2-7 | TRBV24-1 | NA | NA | CATSEPGSYEQYF | TGTGCCACCAGTGAACCAGGGTCGTACGAGCAGTACTTC
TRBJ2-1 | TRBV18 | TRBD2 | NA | CASSEAGGGHEQFF | TGTGCCAGCTCAGAAGCGGGAGGGGGCCATGAGCAGTTCTTC
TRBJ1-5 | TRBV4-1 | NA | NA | CASSQDRQDQPQHF | TGCGCCAGCAGCCAAGATCGCCAGGATCAGCCCCAGCATTTT
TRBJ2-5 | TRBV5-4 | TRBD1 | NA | CASSSGQGKETQYF | TGTGCCAGCAGCTCAGGACAGGGGAAAGAGACCCAGTACTTC
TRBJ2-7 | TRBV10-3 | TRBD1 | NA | CAITMGQGAEEQYF | TGTGCCATCACCATGGGACAGGGGGCTGAAGAGCAGTACTTC
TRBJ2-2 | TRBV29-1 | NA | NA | CSAKANTGELFF | TGCAGCGCAAAAGCGAACACCGGGGAGCTGTTTTTT
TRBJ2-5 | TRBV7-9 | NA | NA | CASSSGGQGETQYF | TGTGCCAGCAGCTCGGGTGGTCAAGGAGAGACCCAGTACTTC
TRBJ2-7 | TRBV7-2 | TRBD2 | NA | CASSLGVLAGVYEQYF | TGTGCCAGCAGCCTGGGGGTACTAGCGGGAGTCTACGAGCAGTACTTC
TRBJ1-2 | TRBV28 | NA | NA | CASIPTDNYGYTF | TGTGCCAGCATCCCCACAGATAACTATGGCTACACCTTC
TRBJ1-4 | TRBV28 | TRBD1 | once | CASSGRQGPNEKLFF | TGTGCCAGCAGTGGGAGACAGGGACCTAATGAAAAACTGTTTTTT
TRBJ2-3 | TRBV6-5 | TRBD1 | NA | CASRSTGGRTDTQYF | TGTGCCAGCAGGTCGACAGGGGGTAGGACAGATACGCAGTATTTT
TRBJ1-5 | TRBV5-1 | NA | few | CASSREPNQPQHF | TGCGCCAGTAGTAGGGAGCCAAATCAGCCCCAGCATTTT
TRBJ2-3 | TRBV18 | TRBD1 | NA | CASSPPLGQKNTDTQYF | TGTGCCAGCTCACCACCTTTGGGACAGAAAAACACAGATACGCAGTATTTT
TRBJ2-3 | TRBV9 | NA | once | CASSHWEGDTQYF | TGTGCCAGCAGCCACTGGGAAGGTGATACGCAGTATTTT
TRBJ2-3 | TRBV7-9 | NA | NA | CASSLVGPDTQYF | TGTGCCAGCAGCTTAGTTGGGCCCGATACGCAGTATTTT
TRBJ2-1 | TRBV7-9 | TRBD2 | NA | CASSRSLAGGSSYNEQFF | TGTGCCAGCAGCCGATCACTAGCGGGGGGGAGCTCCTACAATGAGCAGTTCTTC
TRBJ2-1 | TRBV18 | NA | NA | CASSPGQSRNEQFF | TGTGCCAGCTCACCAGGGCAATCCCGCAATGAGCAGTTCTTC
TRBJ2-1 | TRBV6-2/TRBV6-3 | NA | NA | CASSFRRDNEQFF | TGTGCCAGCAGTTTCCGGCGAGACAATGAGCAGTTCTTC
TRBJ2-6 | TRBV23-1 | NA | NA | CASSQTPPREGAGSTGANVLTF | TGCGCCAGCAGTCAAACCCCCCCCCGGGAGGGGGCGGGGTCTACTGGGGCCAACGTCCTGACTTTC
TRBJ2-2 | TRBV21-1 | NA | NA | CASSIDRGPTGTTTGELFF | TGTGCCAGCTCGATCGATCGAGGACCCACCGGGACTACCACCGGGGAGCTGTTTTTT
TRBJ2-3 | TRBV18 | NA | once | CASSRNTDTQYF | TGTGCCAGCTCACGAAACACAGATACGCAGTATTTT
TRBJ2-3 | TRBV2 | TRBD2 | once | CASSPPSGRAVDTQYF | TGTGCCAGCAGTCCCCCTAGCGGGAGGGCCGTAGATACGCAGTATTTT
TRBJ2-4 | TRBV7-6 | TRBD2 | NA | CASSQGLAGAKNIQYF | TGTGCCAGCAGCCAGGGACTAGCGGGAGCCAAAAACATTCAGTACTTC
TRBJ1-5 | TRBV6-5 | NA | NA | CASSFQGFNQPQHF | TGTGCCAGCAGTTTTCAGGGGTTCAATCAGCCCCAGCATTTT
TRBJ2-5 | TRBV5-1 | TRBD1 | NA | CASSLATSPGQGGAQYF | TGCGCCAGCAGCTTGGCCACGTCTCCGGGACAGGGAGGGGCCCAGTACTTC
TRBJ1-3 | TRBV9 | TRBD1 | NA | CASSVGDRGNTIYF | TGTGCCAGCAGCGTAGGGGACAGAGGAAACACCATATATTTT
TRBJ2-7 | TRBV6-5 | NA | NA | CASSYGGHSNYEQYF | TGTGCCAGCAGTTACGGGGGACACTCAAACTACGAGCAGTACTTC
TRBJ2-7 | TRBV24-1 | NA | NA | CATSDLWSVDSYEQYF | TGTGCCACCAGTGATTTGTGGTCGGTCGACTCCTACGAGCAGTACTTC
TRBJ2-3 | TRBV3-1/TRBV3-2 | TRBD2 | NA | CASSQGTSGGTDTQYF | TGTGCCAGCAGCCAAGGGACTAGCGGAGGCACAGATACGCAGTATTTT
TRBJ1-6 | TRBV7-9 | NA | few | CASGVQGDSPLHF | TGTGCCAGCGGTGTACAGGGTGATTCACCCCTCCACTTT
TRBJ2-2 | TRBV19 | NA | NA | CASSGQGGNTGELFF | TGTGCCAGTAGTGGGCAAGGGGGAAACACCGGGGAGCTGTTTTTT
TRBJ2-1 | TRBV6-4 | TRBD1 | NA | CASSKTGGNEQFF | TGTGCCAGCAGTAAGACAGGGGGCAATGAGCAGTTCTTC
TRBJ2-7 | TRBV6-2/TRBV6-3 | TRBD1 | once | CASSVDRAYEQYF | TGTGCCAGCAGTGTCGACAGGGCCTACGAGCAGTACTTC
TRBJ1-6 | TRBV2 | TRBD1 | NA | CASSEGTGLSYNSPLHF | TGTGCCAGCAGTGAGGGGACAGGGCTTTCCTATAATTCACCCCTCCACTTT
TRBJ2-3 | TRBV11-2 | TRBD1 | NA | CASSLGTGGTDTQYF | TGTGCCAGCAGCTTAGGGACAGGGGGCACAGATACGCAGTATTTT
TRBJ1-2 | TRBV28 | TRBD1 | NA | CASSLTGGRHYGYTF | TGTGCCAGCAGTTTGACAGGGGGCAGACACTATGGCTACACCTTC
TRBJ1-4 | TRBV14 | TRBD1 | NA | CASSQFGYAGTGTEKLFF | TGTGCCAGCAGCCAATTTGGATACGCCGGGACAGGGACTGAAAAACTGTTTTTT
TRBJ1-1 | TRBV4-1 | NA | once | CASSQWANTEAFF | TGCGCCAGCAGCCAATGGGCGAACACTGAAGCTTTCTTT
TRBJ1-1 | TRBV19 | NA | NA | CATRKGPGNTEAFF | TGTGCCACCCGGAAGGGACCGGGCAACACTGAAGCTTTCTTT